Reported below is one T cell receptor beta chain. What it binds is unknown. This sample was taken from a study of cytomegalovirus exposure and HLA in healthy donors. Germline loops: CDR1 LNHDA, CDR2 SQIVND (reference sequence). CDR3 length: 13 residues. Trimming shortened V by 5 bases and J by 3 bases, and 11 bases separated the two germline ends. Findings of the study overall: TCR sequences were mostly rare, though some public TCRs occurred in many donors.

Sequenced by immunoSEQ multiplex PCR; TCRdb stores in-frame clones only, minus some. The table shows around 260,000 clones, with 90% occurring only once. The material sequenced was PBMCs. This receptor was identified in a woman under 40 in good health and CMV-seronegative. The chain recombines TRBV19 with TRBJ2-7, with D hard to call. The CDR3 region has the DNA TGTGCCAGTAGTTCCAGCGCCTACTACGAGCAGTACTTC. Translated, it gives CASSSSAYYEQYF. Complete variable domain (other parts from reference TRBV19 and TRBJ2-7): DGGITQSPKYLFRKEGQNVTLSCEQNLNHDAMYWYRQDPGQGLRLIYYSQIVNDFQKGDIAEGYSVSREKKESFPLTVTSAQKNPTAFYLCASSSSAYYEQYFGPGTRLTVT.